This T cell receptor (beta chain) emerged from a study of graft-versus-host responses after intestinal transplantation. As for the study in general: Anti-thymocyte globulin induction, then tacrolimus and steroids for approximately 3 years, went to all recipients. Whole-study findings and limits: Elevated graft-versus-host to host-versus-graft clonal ratios in allografts were recorded for patients with graft-donor T cell macrochimerism. GvH clones were identified in recipient marrow, with some first appearing in ileum or blood.

Sequencing was performed with immunoSEQ multiplex PCR; in TCRdb, only in-frame clones are kept and a portion is missing. Of tens of thousands of clones in the sample, around 91% are singletons; the top ten hold 1.3%. Note on this clone: Its antigen is not identified.

Germline CDR1 MDHEN, CDR2 SYDVKM. V gave up 4 bases and J gave up 7 bases, with 8 bases separating them. The CDR3 runs 12 residues. This clonotype was sampled from a human donor who received an intestinal transplant. The chain has TRBV28 and TRBJ2-1; D gene ambiguous. Here the sequenced sample was unstimulated CD8+ T cells sorted from spleen or lymph node cells, taken before intestinal transplant. CDR3 DNA sequence: TGTGCCAGCAGTTCGTCAGGAAATGAGCAGTTCTTC. Its translation: CASSSSGNEQFF.